The 25 T cell receptor beta chains listed next were all sequenced from one sample in a study of T cells in Graves' hyperthyroidism and ophthalmopathy. Amplification targeted TCR beta CDR3 regions from RNA transcripts. During a first-round RT-PCR of the TCR CDR3, the HTBI primer set was used. MiXCR, applied by TCRdb to the multiplex PCR reads, yields one record per CDR3 protein. The table has roughly 800,000 distinct CDR3 sequences, roughly 37% seen once; the top ten hold 8% to 9%. Sequencing input: blood. Source of these receptors: a man aged 18 to 30 with Graves' hyperthyroidism.

With respect to this clonotype: A much larger clone lies one base from this, so it may be a read error. Here the CDR3 DNA reads TGTGCCGGCAGCCCAGACATAAACGAGCAGTACTTC. It is translated as CAGSPDINEQYF. J is TRBJ2-7 and V is TRBV19; the D is unclear. The germline V gene encodes CDR1 LNHDA and CDR2 SQIVND (reference sequence). The CDR3 has 12 residues. Trimming pared 11 bases from V and 5 bases from J, leaving 16 bases between.

V gene TRBV10-3 combines with J gene TRBJ1-5, with D perhaps matching TRBD1 (5 bases). This CDR3 comprises 13 residues. V dropped 7 bases and J dropped 3 bases, with 10 bases sitting between them. Germline values: CDR1 ENHRY, CDR2 SYGVKD. DNA of the CDR3: TGTGCCATCACGAGGGACTTCAATCAGCCCCAGCATTTT. Amino acids: CAITRDFNQPQHF.

This chain joins TRBV19 and TRBJ2-5; 9 positions match TRBD1. Trimming removed 5 bases from V and 5 bases from J; junction bases left unmatched: 9. Germline V gene data show CDR1 as LNHDA and CDR2 as SQIVND (reference sequence). This CDR3 has 15 amino acids. This CDR3 is CASSWLDRGMETQYF. The CDR3 DNA follows: TGTGCCAGTAGTTGGCTGGACAGGGGTATGGAGACCCAGTACTTC.

This clonotype was picked up many times. The rearrangement uses TRBV15 and TRBJ1-3, with 7 bases that match TRBD1. This CDR3 contains 13 residues. The V segment lost 3 bases and the J segment 4 bases; nucleotides outside the gene matches: 0. Germline lookup yields CDR1 LNHNV and CDR2 YYDKDF (reference sequence). Here the CDR3 DNA reads TGTGCCACCAGCAGGGGACAGGGAAACACCATATATTTT. This translates into CATSRGQGNTIYF.

The CDR3 reads CASSFGPHEQYF. The CDR3 DNA is TGTGCCAGCAGTTTTGGCCCCCACGAGCAGTACTTC. J is TRBJ2-7 and V is TRBV9; no definite D call. This CDR3 contains 12 residues. Germline V gives CDR1 SGDLS, CDR2 YYNGEE. V was trimmed by 5 bases and J by 5 bases, leaving 11 bases between them.

The chain has TRBV6-6 and TRBJ1-1; a weak D match, TRBD1 (6 bases). This CDR3 has 14 amino acids. From germline, CDR1 is MNHNY and CDR2 SVGAGI (reference sequence). Trimming left V 7 bases short and J 0 bases short, with 12 bases between. The DNA of the CDR3 is TGTGCCAGCAACGGGACACCGTTGAACACTGAAGCTTTCTTT. This gives the protein CASNGTPLNTEAFF.

This clonotype was detected ten times or more. This chain links TRBV7-2 with TRBJ2-7; a possible D gene is TRBD1 (7 bases). V was trimmed by 5 bases and J by 6 bases, leaving 17 bases between them. The CDR3 runs to 14 residues. Germline assignment: CDR1 SGHTA and CDR2 FQGNSA. The CDR3: CASSQPGQGGEQYF. For the CDR3, the DNA is TGTGCCAGCAGCCAACCCGGGCAGGGGGGCGAGCAGTACTTC. Drawing the rest from reference TRBV7-2 and TRBJ2-7, the complete variable domain is GAGVSQSPSNKVTEKGKDVELRCDPISGHTALYWYRQSLGQGLEFLIYFQGNSAPDKSGLPSDRFSAERTGGSVSTLTIQRTQQEDSAVYLCASSQPGQGGEQYFGPGTRLTVT.

This clonotype has just a few counts. The chain employs TRBV6-5 and TRBJ1-2; TRBD1 aligns across 11 bases. Trimming at V came to 7 bases and at J to 4 bases, leaving 11 bases not matched to a gene. This CDR3 spans 16 amino acids. Germline-derived CDR1 and CDR2 are MNHEY and SVGAGI. This chain's CDR3 is CASTHTPGTGGYGYTF. As DNA, the CDR3 is TGTGCCAGCACCCATACCCCCGGGACAGGGGGCTATGGCTACACCTTC.

The chain joins TRBV29-1 to TRBJ2-7, with 10 bases that match TRBD1. The J call may be faulty, since TRBJ2-1 better matches the DNA end. Germline V gene data show CDR1 as SQVTM and CDR2 as ANQGSEA. This CDR3 has 14 amino acids. The CDR3 nucleotides are TGCAGCGTCCTACCGGGACAGGGGTACAATGAGCAGTTCTTC. As protein: CSVLPGQGYNEQFF.

The V gene is TRBV9, the J gene TRBJ2-7; D not certain. The germline V and J ends were trimmed by 0 bases and 0 bases, with 7 bases remaining between them. The CDR3 covers 14 residues. CDR1 and CDR2 from the germline V gene are SGDLS and YYNGEE. The CDR3: CASSVGSTSYEQYF. CDR3 DNA sequence: TGTGCCAGCAGCGTAGGGAGTACCTCCTACGAGCAGTACTTC.

The chain is built from TRBV19 and TRBJ2-7; D not certain. Judging by the DNA end, TRBJ2-1 fits better; the J call may be wrong. The germline CDR1 and CDR2 sequences are LNHDA and SQIVND (reference sequence). The CDR3 loop spans 14 amino acids. CDR3 protein: CASSSTVYKNEQFF. For the CDR3, the DNA is TGTGCCAGTAGTTCCACAGTGTACAAGAATGAGCAGTTCTTC.

This clonotype was seen a handful of times. The chain employs TRBV14 and TRBJ2-7; possible D gene TRBD2, 6 bases. The CDR3 has 13 residues. The ends were cut back, 1 base at V and 5 bases at J, with 9 bases in the middle. The germline gives CDR1 SGHDN, CDR2 FVKESK. This CDR3 is CASSQGWRDEQYF. The CDR3 DNA reads TGTGCCAGCAGCCAAGGTTGGAGGGACGAGCAGTACTTC.

This clonotype was detected many times. This chain connects TRBV7-6 to TRBJ2-2; D is uncertain. Germline V gene lookup returns CDR1 SGHVS and CDR2 FNYEAQ. V was clipped by 2 bases and J by 3 bases, with 10 bases between them. There are 15 residues in the CDR3. The chain's CDR3 is CASSLSPSHTGELFF. The DNA for the CDR3 is TGTGCCAGCAGCTTATCCCCATCCCACACCGGGGAGCTGTTTTTT.

The CDR3 sequence is CASSLDWNNQPQHF. DNA for the CDR3: TGTGCCAGCAGCTTAGATTGGAACAATCAGCCCCAGCATTTT. This chain links TRBV7-6 with TRBJ1-5, with no clear D. Germline-derived CDR1 and CDR2 are SGHVS and FNYEAQ. This CDR3 is built from 14 residues. Trimming removed 1 base from V and 3 bases from J, with 7 bases in between.

This chain joins TRBV12-3 or TRBV12-4 and TRBJ1-2, with 9 bases identical to TRBD1. The length of the CDR3 is 14 residues. V shed 6 bases, J shed 7 bases, and the junction held 9 bases outside the gene matches. CDR3 sequence: CASSRGDRAGGYTF. The CDR3 nucleotides are TGTGCCAGCAGCCGCGGGGACAGGGCTGGTGGCTACACCTTC.

The chain is built from TRBV7-9 and TRBJ1-6, with 7 bases identical to TRBD1. The germline gives CDR1 SEHNR, CDR2 FQNEAQ (reference sequence). This CDR3 region has 16 residues. V shed 0 bases and J 11 bases; nucleotides not matched to a gene: 10. The CDR3 DNA reads TGTGCCAGCAGCTTAGCAAAAGGGGGCGGCGGACCACCCCTCCACTTT. This encodes CASSLAKGGGGPPLHF. The full variable domain, with the rest looked up from reference TRBV7-9 and TRBJ1-6, is DTGVSQNPRHKITKRGQNVTFRCDPISEHNRLYWYRQTLGQGPEFLTYFQNEAQLEKSRLLSDRFSAERPKGSFSTLEIQRTEQGDSAMYLCASSLAKGGGGPPLHFGNGTRLTVT.

The chain recombines TRBV20-1 with TRBJ1-1, with a possible D match to TRBD1 (5 bases). CDR1 DFQATT and CDR2 SNEGSKA come from the germline V gene (reference sequence). V lost 7 bases and J lost 3, with 18 bases in between. The CDR3 loop spans 14 amino acids. The CDR3 nucleotides are TGCAGTGTCCTCAGGAGGGGTCCGGACACTGAAGCTTTCTTT. Its translation is CSVLRRGPDTEAFF.

The rearrangement uses TRBV19 and TRBJ1-5, with 9 bases fitting TRBD1. The V gene's germline CDR1 is LNHDA and CDR2 SQIVND (reference sequence). This CDR3 contains 14 residues. The V gene end was trimmed by 1 base and the J gene end by 14 bases; junction bases not matched to a gene: 9. The CDR3 protein is CASSIGGTGTYEHF. CDR3 in DNA: TGTGCCAGTAGTATAGGTGGGACAGGGACGTACGAGCATTTT.

In this sample, this clonotype turned up a few times. V and J are TRBV9 and TRBJ1-2; 8 bases agree with TRBD1. CDR1 SGDLS and CDR2 YYNGEE come from the germline V gene. The CDR3 covers 19 residues. With 0 bases clipped from V and 8 bases from J, the junction kept 21 bases outside the gene matches. The CDR3 sequence: CASSVAPGGVVGTGLGYTF. As DNA, the CDR3 is TGTGCCAGCAGCGTAGCGCCAGGTGGTGTTGTGGGGACAGGACTCGGCTACACCTTC.

This clonotype occurred a few times. This chain joins TRBV24-1 and TRBJ2-2; D tentatively reads TRBD1 or TRBD2 (5 bases each). V was clipped by 3 bases and J by 6 bases, with 13 bases between them. Germline V gene data show CDR1 as KGHDR and CDR2 as SFDVKD. This CDR3 spans 15 amino acids. CDR3 nucleotide sequence: TGTGCCACCAGTGATCCCGGGGCCACCCCCGGGGAGCTGTTTTTT. Protein product: CATSDPGATPGELFF.

The sample holds many counts of this clonotype. V usage is TRBV24-1 and J usage is TRBJ1-5; D ambiguous. There are 14 residues in the CDR3. Germline V lookup: CDR1 KGHDR, CDR2 SFDVKD. V shed 0 bases and J shed 4 bases, with 6 bases lying between them. The CDR3 nucleotides read TGTGCCACCAGTGATTTGAATGCGAATCAGCCCCAGCATTTT. It is translated as CATSDLNANQPQHF.

The chain links TRBV7-2 to TRBJ2-5; D is ambiguous. CDR1 is SGHTA and CDR2 is FQGNSA in the germline V gene. This CDR3 comprises 16 residues. V lost 3 bases and J lost 5, with 19 bases in between. CDR3 sequence (DNA): TGTGCCAGCAGCTTGGGCCAGGCGTGGGTAGGGGAGACCCAGTACTTC. Translating it yields CASSLGQAWVGETQYF.

This clonotype was recorded a few times. The J gene is TRBJ1-6, the V gene TRBV5-6; D perhaps matches TRBD1 (6 bases). Germline CDR1 reads SGHDT; CDR2 reads YYEEEE. The CDR3 contains 16 residues. V was clipped by 0 bases and J by 2 bases, with 9 bases between them. The chain's CDR3 is CASSLAGAPYNSPLHF. The CDR3 coding sequence is TGTGCCAGCAGCTTGGCAGGGGCACCCTATAATTCACCCCTCCACTTT. The full variable domain, rest sourced from reference TRBV5-6 and TRBJ1-6, is DAGVTQSPTHLIKTRGQQVTLRCSPKSGHDTVSWYQQALGQGPQFIFQYYEEEERQRGNFPDRFSGHQFPNYSSELNVNALLLGDSALYLCASSLAGAPYNSPLHFGNGTRLTVT.

This clonotype was picked up many times. The CDR3 bases are TGCAGCGTTGGACCACGGCTTAACTATGGCTACACCTTC. Translation gives CSVGPRLNYGYTF. V usage is TRBV29-1 and J usage is TRBJ1-2; D is undetermined. The CDR3 is made up of 13 amino acids. CDR1 is SQVTM, CDR2 ANQGSEA, per germline. With 4 bases removed from V and 1 base from J, the gap between germline ends came to 10 bases.

For this clonotype: The junction and the germline gene differ at one end; a read error may be behind it. The chain recombines TRBV10-3 with TRBJ1-5; 7 bases match TRBD1. Germline CDR1 reads ENHRY; CDR2 reads SYGVKD. The CDR3 contains 14 residues. The CDR3 reads CASSDQGDDQPQHF. DNA of the CDR3: TGTGCCAGCAGTGATCAGGGGGATGATCAGCCCCAGCATTTT.